This T cell receptor (beta chain) was retrieved from a study of PD-1 blockade in classical Hodgkin lymphoma. Germline assignment: CDR1 SEHNR and CDR2 FQNEAQ (reference sequence). This CDR3 is 15 amino acids long. V was shortened by 5 bases and J by 2 bases, with 14 bases between the two germline ends. The protocol was immunoSEQ multiplex PCR, while the TCRdb copy is restricted to in-frame clones and leaves out a portion. There are about 150,000 clones in the sample; around 73% occur only once, and about 9.3% lies in the top ten. Exposure to brentuximab vedotin varied, and each patient had relapsed following autologous stem cell transplantation.

Source: peripheral blood mononuclear cells (PBMCs), taken before the second cycle of nivolumab. The source is a human donor with classical Hodgkin lymphoma. V usage is TRBV7-9 and J usage is TRBJ2-3; no clear D gene. The CDR3 nucleotides read TGTGCCAGCAGCGGCCGCGGCCCATACACAGATACGCAGTATTTT. Protein: CASSGRGPYTDTQYF.